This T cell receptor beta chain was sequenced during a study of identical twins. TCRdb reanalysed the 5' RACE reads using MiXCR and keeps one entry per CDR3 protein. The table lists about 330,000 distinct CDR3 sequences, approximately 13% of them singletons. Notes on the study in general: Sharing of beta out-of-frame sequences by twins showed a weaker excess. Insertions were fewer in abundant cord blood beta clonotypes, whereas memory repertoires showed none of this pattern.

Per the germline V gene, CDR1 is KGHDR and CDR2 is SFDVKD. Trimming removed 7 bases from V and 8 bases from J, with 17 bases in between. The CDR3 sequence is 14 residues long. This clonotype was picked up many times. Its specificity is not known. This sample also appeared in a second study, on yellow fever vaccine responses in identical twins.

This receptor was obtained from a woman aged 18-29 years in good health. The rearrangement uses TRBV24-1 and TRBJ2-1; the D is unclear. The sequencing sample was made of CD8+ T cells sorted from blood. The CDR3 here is CATRERPPGDEQFF. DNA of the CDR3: TGTGCCACCAGAGAAAGACCCCCGGGCGATGAGCAGTTCTTC.